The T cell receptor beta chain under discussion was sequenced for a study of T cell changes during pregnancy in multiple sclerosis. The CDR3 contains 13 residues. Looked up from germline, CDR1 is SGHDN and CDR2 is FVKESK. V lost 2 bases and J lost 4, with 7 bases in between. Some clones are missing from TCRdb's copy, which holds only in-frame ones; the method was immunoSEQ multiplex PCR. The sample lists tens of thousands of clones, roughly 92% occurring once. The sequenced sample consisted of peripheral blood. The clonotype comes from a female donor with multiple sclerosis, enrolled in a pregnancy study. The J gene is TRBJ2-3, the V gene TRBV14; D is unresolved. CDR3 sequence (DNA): TGTGCCAGCAGCCAATTTACATCAGATACGCAGTATTTT. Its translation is CASSQFTSDTQYF.